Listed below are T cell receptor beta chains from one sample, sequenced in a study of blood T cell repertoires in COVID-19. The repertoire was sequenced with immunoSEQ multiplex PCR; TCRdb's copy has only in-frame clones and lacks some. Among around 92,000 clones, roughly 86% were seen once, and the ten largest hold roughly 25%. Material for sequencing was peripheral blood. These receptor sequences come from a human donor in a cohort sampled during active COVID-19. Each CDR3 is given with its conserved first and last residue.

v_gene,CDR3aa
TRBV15,CATSGGRGEGYEQYF
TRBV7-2,CASSLVLSFTNIQYF
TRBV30,CAWSEDNSYEQYF
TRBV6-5,CASRQGIDGGYTF
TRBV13,CASSRGGGGDEQFF
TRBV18,CASSPTDVSSNYGYTF
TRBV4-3,CASSQDQGGQYNSPLHF
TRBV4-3,CASSQDTGNTGELFF
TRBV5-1,CASSFDSYEQYF
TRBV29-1,CSVEAGTNTGELFF
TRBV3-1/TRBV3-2,CASSHPTGNYGYTF
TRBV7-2,CASSPSLGQREQFF
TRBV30,CAWRPRGWVRATNEKLFF
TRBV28,CASSNPGQGTYGYTF
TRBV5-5,CASSPTWAAYEQYF
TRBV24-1,CATSEGTGNQPQHF
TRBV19,CASTTGTDTQYF
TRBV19,CASSIRTSARENEQFF
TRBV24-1,CATSDLQGGDLGQRETQYF
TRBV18,CASSLAGVYYEQYF
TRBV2,CASSSGQGILHF
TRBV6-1,CASSDPKPAGGRRGELFF
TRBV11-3,CASSIGTVRGEGTDTQYF
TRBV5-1,CASSLPGGLSGDTQYF
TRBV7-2,CASSPRLAGVRETQYF
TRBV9,CASSLSQGQPQHF
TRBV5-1,CASSLAVVNSGNTIYF
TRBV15,CATSKDPLREQYF
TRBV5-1,CASSTPGRSSGAQYF
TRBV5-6,CASRTISGGTGEQFF
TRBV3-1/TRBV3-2,CASTVGQSRLGGNTIYF
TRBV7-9,CASIQKSGDSNIQYF
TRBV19,CASSLSSGGSYNEQFF
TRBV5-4,CASHGMSGGTYNEQFF
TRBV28,CASSHRLAGLTDTQYF
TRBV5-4,CASSLDRGSFGYTF
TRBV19,CASMRGAGETQYF
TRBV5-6,CASSYTRQVSYEQYF
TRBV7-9,CASSLAVPSTDTQYF
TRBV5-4,CASSLEGQGSHEQYF
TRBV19,CASSTTATTDTQYF
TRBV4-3,CASSQEAGQGAPNEKLFF
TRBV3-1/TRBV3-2,CASSQDRLRAAPYEQYF
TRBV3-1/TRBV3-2,CASSRGAGTINNEQFF
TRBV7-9,CASSLADRFNNEQFF
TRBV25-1,CASSVQVDYGYTF
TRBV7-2,CASSSRTSGSTQYF
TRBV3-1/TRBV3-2,CASSQAQVEQFF
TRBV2,CASSPLAGAYNEQFF
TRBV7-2,CASSLVQGSGGYTF
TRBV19,CASSMGVYSNQPQHF